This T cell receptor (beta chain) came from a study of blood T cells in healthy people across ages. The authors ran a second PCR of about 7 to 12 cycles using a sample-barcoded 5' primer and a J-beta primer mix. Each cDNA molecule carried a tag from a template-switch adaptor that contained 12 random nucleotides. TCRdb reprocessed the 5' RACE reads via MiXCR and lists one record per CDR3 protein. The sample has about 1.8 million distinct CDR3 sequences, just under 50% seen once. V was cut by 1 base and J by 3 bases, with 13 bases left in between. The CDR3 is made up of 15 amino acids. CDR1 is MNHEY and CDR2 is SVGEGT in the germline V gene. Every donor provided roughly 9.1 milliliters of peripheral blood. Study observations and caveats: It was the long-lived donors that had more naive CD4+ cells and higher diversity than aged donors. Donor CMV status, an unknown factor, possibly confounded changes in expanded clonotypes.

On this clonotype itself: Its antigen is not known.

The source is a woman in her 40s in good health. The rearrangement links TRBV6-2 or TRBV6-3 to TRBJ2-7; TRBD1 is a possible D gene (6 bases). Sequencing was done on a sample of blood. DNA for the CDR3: TGTGCCAGCAGTTACTTGCCAGCAGGGGTCTACGAGCAGTACTTC. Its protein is CASSYLPAGVYEQYF.